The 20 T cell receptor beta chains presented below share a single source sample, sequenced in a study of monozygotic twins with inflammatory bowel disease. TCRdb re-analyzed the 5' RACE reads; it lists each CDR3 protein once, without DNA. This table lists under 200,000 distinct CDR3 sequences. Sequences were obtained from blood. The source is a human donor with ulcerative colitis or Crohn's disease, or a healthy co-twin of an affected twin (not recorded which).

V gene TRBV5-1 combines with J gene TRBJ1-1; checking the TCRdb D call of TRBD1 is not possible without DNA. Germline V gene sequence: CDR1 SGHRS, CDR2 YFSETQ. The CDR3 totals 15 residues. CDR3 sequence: CASSIIGAPVTEAFF.

The CDR3 loop is CASRAPGQDDPYEQYF. V and J are TRBV6-7 and TRBJ2-7; TCRdb gives TRBD1 as the D gene, but with no DNA this cannot be confirmed. TRBV6-7 is reported as an ORF; its role is uncertain. This CDR3 spans 16 amino acids.

The CDR3 spells CASSSEYAYEQYF. The chain employs TRBV7-3 and TRBJ2-7. Germline values: CDR1 SGHTA, CDR2 FQGTGA. This CDR3 spans 13 amino acids.

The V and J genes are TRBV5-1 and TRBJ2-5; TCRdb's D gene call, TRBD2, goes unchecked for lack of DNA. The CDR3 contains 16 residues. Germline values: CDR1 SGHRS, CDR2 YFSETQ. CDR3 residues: CASSFRLAGVQETQYF.

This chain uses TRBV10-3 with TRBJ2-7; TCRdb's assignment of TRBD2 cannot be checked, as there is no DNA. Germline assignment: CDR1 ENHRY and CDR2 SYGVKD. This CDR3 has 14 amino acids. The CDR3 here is CAIMASGSSYEQYF.

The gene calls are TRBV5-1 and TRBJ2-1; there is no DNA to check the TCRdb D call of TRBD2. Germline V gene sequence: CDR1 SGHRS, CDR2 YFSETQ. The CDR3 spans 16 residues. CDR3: CASSLDVAGRGNEQFF.

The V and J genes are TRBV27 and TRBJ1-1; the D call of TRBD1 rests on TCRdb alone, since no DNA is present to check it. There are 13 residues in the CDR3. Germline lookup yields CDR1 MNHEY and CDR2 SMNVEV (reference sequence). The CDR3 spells CASISWGLTEAFF.

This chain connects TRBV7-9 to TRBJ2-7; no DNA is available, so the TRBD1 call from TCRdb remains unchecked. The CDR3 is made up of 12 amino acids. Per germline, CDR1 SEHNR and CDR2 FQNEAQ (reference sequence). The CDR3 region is CASRRDGYEQYF.

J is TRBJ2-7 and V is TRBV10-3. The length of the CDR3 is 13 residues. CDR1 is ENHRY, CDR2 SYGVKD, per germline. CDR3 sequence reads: CAITAGGPDEQYF.

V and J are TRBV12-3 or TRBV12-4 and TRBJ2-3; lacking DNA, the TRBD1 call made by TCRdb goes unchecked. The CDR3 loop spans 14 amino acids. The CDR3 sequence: CASNPGQGGDTQYF.

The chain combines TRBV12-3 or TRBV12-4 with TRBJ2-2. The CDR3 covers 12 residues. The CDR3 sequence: CASSWATGELFF.

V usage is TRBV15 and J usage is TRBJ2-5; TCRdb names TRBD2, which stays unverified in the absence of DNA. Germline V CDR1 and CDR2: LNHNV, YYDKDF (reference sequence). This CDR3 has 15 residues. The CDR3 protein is CATSRGLAGAETQYF.

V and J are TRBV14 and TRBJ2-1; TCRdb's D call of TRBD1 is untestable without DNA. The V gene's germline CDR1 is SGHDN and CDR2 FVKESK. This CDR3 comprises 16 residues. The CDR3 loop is CASSQDRQGIFNEQFF.

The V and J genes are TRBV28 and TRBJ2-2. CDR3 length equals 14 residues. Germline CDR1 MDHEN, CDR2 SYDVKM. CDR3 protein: CASIPRRVTGELFF.

CDR3 amino acids: CSARTSYKQYF. V and J are TRBV20-1 and TRBJ2-7. CDR1 and CDR2 from the germline V gene are DFQATT and SNEGSKA (reference sequence). The CDR3 extends over 11 amino acids.

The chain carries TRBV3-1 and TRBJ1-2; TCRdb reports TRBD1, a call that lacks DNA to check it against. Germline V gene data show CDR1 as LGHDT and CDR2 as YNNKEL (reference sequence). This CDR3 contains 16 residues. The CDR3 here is CASSQAPGQGNYGYTF.

The CDR3 sequence is CSLGEAGEFETQYF. This rearrangement joins TRBV29-1 to TRBJ2-5; the D call from TCRdb, TRBD2, cannot be confirmed without DNA. This CDR3 is built from 14 residues. Germline lookup yields CDR1 SQVTM and CDR2 ANQGSEA.

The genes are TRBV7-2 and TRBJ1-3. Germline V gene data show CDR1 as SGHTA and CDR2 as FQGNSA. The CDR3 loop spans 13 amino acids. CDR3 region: CASSLSSGNTIYF.

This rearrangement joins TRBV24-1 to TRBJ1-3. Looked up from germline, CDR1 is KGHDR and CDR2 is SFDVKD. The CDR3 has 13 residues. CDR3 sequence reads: CATKGGDGNTIYF.

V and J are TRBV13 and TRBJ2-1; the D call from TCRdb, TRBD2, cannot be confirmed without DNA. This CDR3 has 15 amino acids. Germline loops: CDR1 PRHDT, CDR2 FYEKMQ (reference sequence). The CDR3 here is CASSKTSALYNEQFF.